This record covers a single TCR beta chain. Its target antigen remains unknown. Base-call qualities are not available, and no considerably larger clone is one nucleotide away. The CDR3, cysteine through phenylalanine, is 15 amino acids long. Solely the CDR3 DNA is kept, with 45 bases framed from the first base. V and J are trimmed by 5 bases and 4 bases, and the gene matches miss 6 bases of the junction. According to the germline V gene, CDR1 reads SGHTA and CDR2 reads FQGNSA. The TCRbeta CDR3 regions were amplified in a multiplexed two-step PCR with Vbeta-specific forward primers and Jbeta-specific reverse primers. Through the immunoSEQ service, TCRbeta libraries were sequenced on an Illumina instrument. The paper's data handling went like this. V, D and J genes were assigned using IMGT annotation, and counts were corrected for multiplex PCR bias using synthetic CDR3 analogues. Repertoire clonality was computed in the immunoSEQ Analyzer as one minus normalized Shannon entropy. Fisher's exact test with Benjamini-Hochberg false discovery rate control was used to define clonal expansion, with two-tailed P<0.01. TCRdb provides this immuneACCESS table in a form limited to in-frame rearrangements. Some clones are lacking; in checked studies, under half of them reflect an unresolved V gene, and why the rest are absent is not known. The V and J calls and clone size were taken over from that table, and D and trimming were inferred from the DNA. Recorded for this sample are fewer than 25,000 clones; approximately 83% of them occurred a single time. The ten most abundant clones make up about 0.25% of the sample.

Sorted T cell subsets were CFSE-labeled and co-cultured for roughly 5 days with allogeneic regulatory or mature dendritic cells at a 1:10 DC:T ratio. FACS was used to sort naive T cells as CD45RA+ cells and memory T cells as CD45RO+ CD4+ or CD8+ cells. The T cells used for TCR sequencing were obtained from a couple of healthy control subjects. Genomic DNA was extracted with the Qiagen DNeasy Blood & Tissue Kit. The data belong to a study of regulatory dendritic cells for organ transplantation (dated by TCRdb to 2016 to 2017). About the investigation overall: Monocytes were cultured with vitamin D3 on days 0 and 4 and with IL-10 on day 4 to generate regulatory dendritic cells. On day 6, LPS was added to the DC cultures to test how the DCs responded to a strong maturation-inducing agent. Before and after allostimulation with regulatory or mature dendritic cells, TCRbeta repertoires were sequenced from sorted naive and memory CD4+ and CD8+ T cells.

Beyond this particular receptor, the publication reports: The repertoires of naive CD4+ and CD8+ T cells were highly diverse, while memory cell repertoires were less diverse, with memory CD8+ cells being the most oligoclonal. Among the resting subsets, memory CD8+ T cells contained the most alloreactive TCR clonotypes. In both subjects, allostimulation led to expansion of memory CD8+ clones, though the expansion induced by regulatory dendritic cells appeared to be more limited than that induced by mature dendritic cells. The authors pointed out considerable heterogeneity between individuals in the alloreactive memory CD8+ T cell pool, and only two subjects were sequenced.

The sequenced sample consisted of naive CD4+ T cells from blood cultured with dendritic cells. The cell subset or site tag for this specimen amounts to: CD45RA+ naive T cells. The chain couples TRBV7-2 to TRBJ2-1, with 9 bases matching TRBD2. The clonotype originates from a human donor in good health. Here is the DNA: TGTGCCAGCAGCCTGAGCGGGGGGCTATACAATGAGCAGTTCTTC. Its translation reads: CASSLSGGLYNEQFF.